Detailed here is one T cell receptor (beta chain). The antigen it recognizes is unknown. Per-base qualities were not stored, and no clone one base away is much larger. For CDR1 and CDR2, the germline V gene (reference sequence) lists MNHEY and SMNVEV. CDR3 length: 15 amino acids, cysteine to phenylalanine. The retained sequence is limited to the CDR3, 45 bases, with the frame set at the first base. After removal of 7 bases from V and 0 bases from J, the junction retains 3 bases not matched to a gene. The data belong to a study of blood T cell repertoires in COVID-19 (dated by TCRdb to the early 2020s). For context, the study as a whole: Collaborator samples came from the United States, Italy and Spain and covered acute and convalescent phases of COVID-19. Where HLA class I and class II types were available, the types were taken from metadata supplied by the sample provider, not from assay-based typing. The samples were drawn from the first 160 participants of the ongoing ImmuneRACE study and from 950 to 1,500 subjects provided by 6 global collaborators. Subjects who had been exposed to COVID-19, were actively infected with it, or had recovered from it provided the deeply sampled blood TCRbeta repertoires that made up the dataset. The sample metadata nearly always contained a de-identified subject ID, COVID-19 status, age in years and sex. A freely available public database, intended as a resource for researchers studying the immune response to SARS-CoV-2, is where the repertoires were released. The material from the prospective study consisted of cDNA or gDNA derived from T cells, B-cell-depleted T cells, or PBMCs. Overall study results and their limits: Clinical and demographic metadata were provided uncurated, with the amount varying by source and participant.

TCRbeta CDR3 regions were amplified from genomic DNA by means of the immunoSEQ Assay, a bias-controlled multiplex PCR. In the original analysis: Nucleated cell counts per sample were estimated from amplification of reference gene primers within the assay. To quantify the absolute abundance of each unique TCRbeta CDR3 rearrangement, sequence reads were collapsed and filtered. For each sample, productive Simpson clonality was calculated as the square root of Simpson's diversity index across productive rearrangements. The source is immuneACCESS, and TCRdb retained only in-frame sequences with V and J called. Part of the clones is not carried over; for the studies checked, unresolved V genes explain less than half of this, and the remainder is unexplained. The V and J calls and clone size are taken from that table; D and trimming were inferred from the DNA. Counted in this sample were 200,000 to 250,000 clones; 85% of them appeared once. Clones ranked in the top ten supply 2.4% of the sample.

One collaborating source in Seattle enrolled patients while the patients were actively infected and followed the patients over time throughout the course of disease. Each collaborating institution followed its own protocols to collect whole blood in K2EDTA tubes. For TCRbeta analysis, collaborators shipped samples as frozen whole blood, isolated PBMCs, or DNA extracted from either of those sample types. The sequence links TRBV27 to TRBJ1-6, with 7 middle bases fitting TRBD1. The sequenced sample consisted of peripheral blood. The receptor was derived from an older woman with COVID-19, enrolled during active disease. DNA sequence: TGTGCCAGCACGCGACAGGGCTCCTATAATTCACCCCTCCACTTT. It specifies CASTRQGSYNSPLHF.